This is a list of T cell receptor beta chains from one sample in a study of blood T cell repertoires in COVID-19. TCRdb's copy holds only in-frame clones and misses some; the assay was immunoSEQ multiplex PCR. The repertoire includes about 200,000 clones, roughly 90% of them detected once, and approximately 0.5% sits in the top ten. The sequencing input was peripheral blood. These receptors were collected from a man aged 50 to 59 with acute or convalescent COVID-19. The CDR3 runs from the conserved cysteine through the conserved F or W. Clone size appears in some rows only: once, few, many, or a class for an expanded clone.

clone_size | j_call | v_call | cdr3_aa
. | TRBJ2-5 | TRBV6-5 | CASSRGLAGQETQYF
. | TRBJ2-7 | TRBV6-6 | CASSPPTGKGYEQYF
. | TRBJ1-2 | TRBV7-9 | CASRGQGAYGYTF
. | TRBJ2-7 | TRBV9 | CASSDGQDYEQYF
. | TRBJ1-1 | TRBV27 | CASSLWLNTEAFF
. | TRBJ2-7 | TRBV12-5 | CASGLVLLNEQYF
. | TRBJ2-3 | TRBV6-5 | CASKERRGSTDTQYF
. | TRBJ2-1 | TRBV7-8 | CASSRVRLVKTSGLYNEQFF
. | TRBJ2-2 | TRBV7-2 | CASSLSRNRANGELFF
. | TRBJ1-6 | TRBV9 | CASSPRAGGYSPLHF
. | TRBJ2-3 | TRBV19 | CASHPADTDTQYF
. | TRBJ2-3 | TRBV30 | CAWSEGVSSTDTQYF
. | TRBJ2-5 | TRBV7-9 | CASSFGGETQYF
. | TRBJ1-1 | TRBV28 | CASSTWAGGTEAFF
. | TRBJ1-2 | TRBV7-9 | CASSEGDRENYGYTF
. | TRBJ2-2 | TRBV9 | CASSEPRTLTGELFF
once | TRBJ1-2 | TRBV6-5 | CASTRGGANYGYTF
. | TRBJ2-7 | TRBV19 | CASSTPGVRFYEQYF
. | TRBJ2-7 | TRBV9 | CASSVDDGRAYEQYF
. | TRBJ1-5 | TRBV28 | CASSTGGIRPQHF
once | TRBJ2-1 | TRBV6-2/TRBV6-3 | CASSSLAYNEQFF
. | TRBJ2-2 | TRBV11-1 | CASSLAASRYTGELFF
. | TRBJ1-5 | TRBV3-1/TRBV3-2 | CASSQDVGRDQPQHF
. | TRBJ2-5 | TRBV7-9 | CASNPGGGQTQYF
. | TRBJ2-1 | TRBV19 | CASCGVAGNEQFF
. | TRBJ2-5 | TRBV6-2/TRBV6-3 | CASSFLAGGETQYF
. | TRBJ2-7 | TRBV27 | CASSLLAGTQAVEQYF
. | TRBJ1-2 | TRBV5-4 | CASSLRSPRQLNYGYTF
. | TRBJ1-4 | TRBV5-1 | CASRSGTGVEKLFF
. | TRBJ1-2 | TRBV4-2 | CASSQVRGSYTF
. | TRBJ2-3 | TRBV15 | CATSNGRAADTQYF
. | TRBJ2-5 | TRBV30 | CAWSAGGGWTQYF
. | TRBJ2-5 | TRBV19 | CASSILPPGQETQYF
. | TRBJ2-3 | TRBV10-2 | CASKKAVNTDTQYF
. | TRBJ1-5 | TRBV10-3 | CATSSNHLQGNQPQHF
. | TRBJ2-6 | TRBV7-3 | CASSPAGGSSGANVLTF
. | TRBJ1-2 | TRBV6-5 | CASTQQGYGYTF
. | TRBJ2-6 | TRBV5-1 | CASSLGWGPGANVLTF
. | TRBJ2-6 | TRBV3-1/TRBV3-2 | CASSQVKFRGPGANVLTF